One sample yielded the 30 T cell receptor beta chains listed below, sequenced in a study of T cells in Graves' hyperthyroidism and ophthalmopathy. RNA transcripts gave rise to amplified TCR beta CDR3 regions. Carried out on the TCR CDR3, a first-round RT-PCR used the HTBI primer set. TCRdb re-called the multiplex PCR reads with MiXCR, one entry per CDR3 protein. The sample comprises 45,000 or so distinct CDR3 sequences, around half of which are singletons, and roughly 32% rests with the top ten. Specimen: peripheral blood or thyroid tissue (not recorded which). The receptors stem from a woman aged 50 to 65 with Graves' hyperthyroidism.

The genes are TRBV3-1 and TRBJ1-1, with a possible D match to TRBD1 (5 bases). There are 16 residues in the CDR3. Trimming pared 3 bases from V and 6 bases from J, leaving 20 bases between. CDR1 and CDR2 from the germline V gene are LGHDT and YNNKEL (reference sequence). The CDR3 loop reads CASSQRQGWGGAEAFF. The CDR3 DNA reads TGTGCCAGCAGCCAGAGGCAGGGATGGGGGGGAGCTGAAGCTTTCTTT.

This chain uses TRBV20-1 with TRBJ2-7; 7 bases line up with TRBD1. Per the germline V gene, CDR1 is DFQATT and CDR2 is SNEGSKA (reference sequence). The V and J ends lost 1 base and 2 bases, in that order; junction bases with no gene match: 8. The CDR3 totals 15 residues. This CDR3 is CSARGVLGTAYEQYF. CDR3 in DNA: TGCAGTGCTAGAGGGGTACTTGGGACAGCCTACGAGCAGTACTTC.

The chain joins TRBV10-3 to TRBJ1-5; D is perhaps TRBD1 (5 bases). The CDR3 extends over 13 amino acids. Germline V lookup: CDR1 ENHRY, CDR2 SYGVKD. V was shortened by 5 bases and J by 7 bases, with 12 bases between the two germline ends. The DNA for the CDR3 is TGTGCCATCAGTATTGAGGGGTGGCAGCCCCAGCATTTT. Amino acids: CAISIEGWQPQHF.

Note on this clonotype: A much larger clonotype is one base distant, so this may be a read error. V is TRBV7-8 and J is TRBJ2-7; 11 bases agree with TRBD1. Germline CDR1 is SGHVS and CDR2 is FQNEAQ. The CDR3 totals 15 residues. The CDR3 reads CASSTGQGASYGQYF. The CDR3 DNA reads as TGTGCCAGCAGTACTGGACAGGGGGCTTCCTACGGGCAGTACTTC.

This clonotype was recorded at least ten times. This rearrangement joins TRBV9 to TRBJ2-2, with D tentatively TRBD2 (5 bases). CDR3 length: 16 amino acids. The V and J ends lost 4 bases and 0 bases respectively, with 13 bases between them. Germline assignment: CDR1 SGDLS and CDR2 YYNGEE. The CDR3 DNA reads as TGTGCCAGCAGCCGACGGACTCTAACGAACACCGGGGAGCTGTTTTTT. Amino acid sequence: CASSRRTLTNTGELFF.

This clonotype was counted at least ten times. This CDR3 is CSAPRDGTGELFF. The CDR3 DNA follows: TGCAGTGCCCCTAGGGACGGAACCGGGGAGCTGTTTTTT. V usage is TRBV20-1 and J usage is TRBJ2-2; D may match TRBD1 or TRBD2 (5 bases each). Germline V CDR1 and CDR2: DFQATT, SNEGSKA (reference sequence). The CDR3 runs 13 residues. V was clipped by 6 bases and J by 5 bases, with 13 bases between them.

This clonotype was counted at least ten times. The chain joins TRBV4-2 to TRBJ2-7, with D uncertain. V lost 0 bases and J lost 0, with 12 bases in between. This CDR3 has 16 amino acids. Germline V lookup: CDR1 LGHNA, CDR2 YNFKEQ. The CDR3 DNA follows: TGTGCCAGCAGCCAAGATCTTGAAGCACTCTCCTACGAGCAGTACTTC. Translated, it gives CASSQDLEALSYEQYF.

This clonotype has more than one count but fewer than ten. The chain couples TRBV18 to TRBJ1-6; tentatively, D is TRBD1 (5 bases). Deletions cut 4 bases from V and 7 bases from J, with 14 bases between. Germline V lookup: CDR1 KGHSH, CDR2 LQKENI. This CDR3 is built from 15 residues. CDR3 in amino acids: CASSQSGTINSPLHF. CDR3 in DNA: TGTGCCAGCTCACAATCGGGGACTATCAATTCACCCCTCCACTTT.

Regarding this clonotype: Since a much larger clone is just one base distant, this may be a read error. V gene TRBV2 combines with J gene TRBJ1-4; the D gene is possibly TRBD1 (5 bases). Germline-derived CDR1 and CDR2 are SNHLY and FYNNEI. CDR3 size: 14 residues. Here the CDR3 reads CASSYAGPNERLFF. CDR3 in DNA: TGTGCCAGCAGTTATGCAGGGCCTAATGAAAGACTGTTTTTT.

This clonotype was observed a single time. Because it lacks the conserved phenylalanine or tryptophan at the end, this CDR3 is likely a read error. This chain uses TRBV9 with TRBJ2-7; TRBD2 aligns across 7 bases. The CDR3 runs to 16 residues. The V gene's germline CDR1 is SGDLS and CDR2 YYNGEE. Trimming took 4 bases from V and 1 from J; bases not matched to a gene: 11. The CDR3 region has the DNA TGTGCCAGCAGCCCCTGGGAAGCGGGGCCTTCCTACGAGCAGTACTCC. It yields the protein CASSPWEAGPSYEQYS.

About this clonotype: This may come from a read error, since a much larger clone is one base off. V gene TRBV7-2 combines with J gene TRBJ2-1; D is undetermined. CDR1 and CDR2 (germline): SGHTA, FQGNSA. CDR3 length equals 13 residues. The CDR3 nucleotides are TGTGCCAGCAGCCACGGAGCCTACAATGAGCAGTCCTTC. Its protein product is CASSHGAYNEQSF.

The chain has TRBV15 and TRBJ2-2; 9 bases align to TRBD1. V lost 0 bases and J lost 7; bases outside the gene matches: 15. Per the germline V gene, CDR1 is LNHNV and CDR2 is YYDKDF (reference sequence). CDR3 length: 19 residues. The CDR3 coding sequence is TGTGCCACCAGCAGAGATCACAGGGAGCCGGGACAGGGAAGCGGGGAGCTGTTTTTT. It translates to CATSRDHREPGQGSGELFF.

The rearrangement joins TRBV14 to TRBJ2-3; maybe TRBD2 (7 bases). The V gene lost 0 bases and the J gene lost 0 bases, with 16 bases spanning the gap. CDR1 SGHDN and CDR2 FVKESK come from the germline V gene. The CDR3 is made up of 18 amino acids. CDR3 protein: CASSQDLGAGTSTDTQYF. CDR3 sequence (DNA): TGTGCCAGCAGCCAAGATCTGGGAGCGGGGACAAGCACAGATACGCAGTATTTT.

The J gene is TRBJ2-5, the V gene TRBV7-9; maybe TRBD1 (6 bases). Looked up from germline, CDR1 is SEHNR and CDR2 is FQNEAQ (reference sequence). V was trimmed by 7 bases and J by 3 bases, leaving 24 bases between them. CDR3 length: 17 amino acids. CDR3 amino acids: CASNFISGVDYEETQYF. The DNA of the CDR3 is TGTGCCAGCAACTTCATCTCAGGGGTAGACTATGAAGAGACCCAGTACTTC. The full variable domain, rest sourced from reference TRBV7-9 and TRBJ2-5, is DTGVSQNPRHKITKRGQNVTFRCDPISEHNRLYWYRQTLGQGPEFLTYFQNEAQLEKSRLLSDRFSAERPKGSFSTLEIQRTEQGDSAMYLCASNFISGVDYEETQYFGPGTRLLVL.

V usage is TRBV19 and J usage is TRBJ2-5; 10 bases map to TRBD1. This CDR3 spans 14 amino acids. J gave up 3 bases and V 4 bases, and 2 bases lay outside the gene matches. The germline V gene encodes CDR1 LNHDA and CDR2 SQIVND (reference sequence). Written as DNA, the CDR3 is TGTGCCAGTAGTACCGGGACAGGGGAAGAGACCCAGTACTTC. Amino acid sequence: CASSTGTGEETQYF.

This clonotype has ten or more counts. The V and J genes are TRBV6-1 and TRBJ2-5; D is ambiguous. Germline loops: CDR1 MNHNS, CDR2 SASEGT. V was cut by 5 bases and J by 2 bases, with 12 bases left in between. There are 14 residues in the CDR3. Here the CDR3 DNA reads TGTGCCAGCAGTCTACTCTCCTTACAAGAGACCCAGTACTTC. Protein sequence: CASSLLSLQETQYF.

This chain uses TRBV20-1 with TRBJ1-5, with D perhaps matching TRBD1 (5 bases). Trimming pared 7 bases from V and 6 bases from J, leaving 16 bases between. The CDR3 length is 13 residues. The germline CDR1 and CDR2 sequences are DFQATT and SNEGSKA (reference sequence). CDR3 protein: CSVRRGGSQPQHF. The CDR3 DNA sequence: TGCAGTGTTAGGCGGGGCGGCAGTCAGCCCCAGCATTTT.

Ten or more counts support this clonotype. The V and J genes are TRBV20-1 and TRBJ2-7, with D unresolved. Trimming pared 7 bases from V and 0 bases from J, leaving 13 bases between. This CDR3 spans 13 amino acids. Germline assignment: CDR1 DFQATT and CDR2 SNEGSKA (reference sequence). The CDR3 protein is CSVPLRSSYEQYF. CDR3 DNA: TGCAGTGTCCCCCTCCGGAGCTCCTACGAGCAGTACTTC.

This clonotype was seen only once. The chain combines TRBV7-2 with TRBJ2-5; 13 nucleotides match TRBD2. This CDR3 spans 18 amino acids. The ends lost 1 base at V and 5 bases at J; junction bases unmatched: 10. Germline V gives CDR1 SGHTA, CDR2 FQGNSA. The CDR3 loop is CASSLGPGLAGQGETQYF. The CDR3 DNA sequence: TGTGCCAGCAGCTTAGGGCCGGGACTAGCGGGACAGGGGGAGACCCAGTACTTC.

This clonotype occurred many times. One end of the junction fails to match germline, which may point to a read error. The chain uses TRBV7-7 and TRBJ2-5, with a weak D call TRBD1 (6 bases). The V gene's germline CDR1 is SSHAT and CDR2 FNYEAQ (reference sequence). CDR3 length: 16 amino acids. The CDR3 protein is CASSQTGIGPQETQYF. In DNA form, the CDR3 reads TGTGCTAGCAGCCAAACAGGGATCGGACCCCAAGAGACCCAGTACTTC. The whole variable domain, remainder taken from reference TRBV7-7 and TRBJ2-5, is GAGVSQSPRYKVTKRGQDVTLRCDPISSHATLYWYQQALGQGPEFLTYFNYEAQPDKSGLPSDRFSAERPEGSISTLTIQRTEQRDSAMYRCASSQTGIGPQETQYFGPGTRLLVL.

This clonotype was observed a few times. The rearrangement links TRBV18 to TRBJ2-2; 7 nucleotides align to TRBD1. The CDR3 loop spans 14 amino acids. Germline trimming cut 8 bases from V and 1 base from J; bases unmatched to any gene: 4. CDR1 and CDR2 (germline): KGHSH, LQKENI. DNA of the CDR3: TGTGCCAGCACGACAGGGTTGAACACCGGGGAGCTGTTTTTT. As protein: CASTTGLNTGELFF.

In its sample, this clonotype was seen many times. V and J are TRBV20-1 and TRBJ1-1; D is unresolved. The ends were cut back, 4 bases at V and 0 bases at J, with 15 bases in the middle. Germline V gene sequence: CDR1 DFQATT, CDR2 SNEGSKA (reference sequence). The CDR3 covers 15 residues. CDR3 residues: CSAIRLLQLNTEAFF. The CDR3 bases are TGCAGTGCTATCCGCCTTTTACAGTTGAACACTGAAGCTTTCTTT.

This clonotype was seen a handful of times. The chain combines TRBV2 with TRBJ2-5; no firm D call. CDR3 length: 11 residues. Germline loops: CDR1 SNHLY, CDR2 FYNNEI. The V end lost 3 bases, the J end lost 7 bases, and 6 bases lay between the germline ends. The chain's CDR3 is CASSESGTQYF. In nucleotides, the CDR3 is TGTGCCAGCAGTGAGAGTGGGACCCAGTACTTC.

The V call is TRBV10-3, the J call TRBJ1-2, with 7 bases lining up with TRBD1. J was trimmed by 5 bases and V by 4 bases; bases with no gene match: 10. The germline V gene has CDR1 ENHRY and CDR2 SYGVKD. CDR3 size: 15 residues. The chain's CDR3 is CAISAQGRQGYGYTF. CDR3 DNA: TGTGCCATCAGTGCGCAGGGGAGACAGGGTTATGGCTACACCTTC.

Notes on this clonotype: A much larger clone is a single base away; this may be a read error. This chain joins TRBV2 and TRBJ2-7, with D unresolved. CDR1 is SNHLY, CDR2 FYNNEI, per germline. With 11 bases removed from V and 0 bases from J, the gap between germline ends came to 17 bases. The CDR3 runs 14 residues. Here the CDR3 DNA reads TGTGCCTGGAGTCGGGCTGGCAGCTCCTACGAGCAGTACTTC. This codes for CAWSRAGSSYEQYF.

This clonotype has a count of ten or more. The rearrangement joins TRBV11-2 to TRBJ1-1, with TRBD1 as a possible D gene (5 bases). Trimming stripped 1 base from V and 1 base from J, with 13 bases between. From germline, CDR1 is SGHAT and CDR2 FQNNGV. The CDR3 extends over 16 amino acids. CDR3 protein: CASSLGTGSTNTEAFF. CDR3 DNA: TGTGCCAGCAGCTTAGGAACAGGTTCTACGAACACTGAAGCTTTCTTT. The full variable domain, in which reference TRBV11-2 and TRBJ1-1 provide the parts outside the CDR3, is EAGVAQSPRYKIIEKRQSVAFWCNPISGHATLYWYQQILGQGPKLLIQFQNNGVVDDSQLPKDRFSAERLKGVDSTLKIQPAKLEDSAVYLCASSLGTGSTNTEAFFGQGTRLTVV.

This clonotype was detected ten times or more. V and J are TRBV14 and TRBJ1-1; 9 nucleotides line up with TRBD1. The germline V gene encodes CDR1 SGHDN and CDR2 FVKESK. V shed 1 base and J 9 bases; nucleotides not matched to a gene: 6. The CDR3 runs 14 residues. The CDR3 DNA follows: TGTGCCAGCAGCCAAGTACAGGGGGCTTCGAAAGCTTTCTTT. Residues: CASSQVQGASKAFF.

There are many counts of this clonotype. The CDR3 sequence is CASSRTGADTEAFF. The CDR3 bases are TGTGCCAGCAGTAGAACAGGGGCGGACACTGAAGCTTTCTTT. This chain joins TRBV6-6 and TRBJ1-1; 7 bases are a match to TRBD1. CDR1 and CDR2 (germline): MNHNY, SVGAGI (reference sequence). The CDR3 is made up of 14 amino acids. J lost 3 bases, V lost 5 bases, and 6 bases had no gene match.

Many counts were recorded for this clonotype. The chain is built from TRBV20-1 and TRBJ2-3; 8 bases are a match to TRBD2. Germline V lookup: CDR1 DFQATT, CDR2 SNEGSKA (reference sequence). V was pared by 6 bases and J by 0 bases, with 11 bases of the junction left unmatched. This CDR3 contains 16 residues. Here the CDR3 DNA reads TGCAGTGCCCCTAGTCCAACTAGCGGTAGCACAGATACGCAGTATTTT. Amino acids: CSAPSPTSGSTDTQYF.

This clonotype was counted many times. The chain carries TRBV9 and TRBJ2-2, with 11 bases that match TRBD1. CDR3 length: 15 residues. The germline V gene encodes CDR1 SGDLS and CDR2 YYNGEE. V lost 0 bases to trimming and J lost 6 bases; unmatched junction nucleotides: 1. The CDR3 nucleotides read TGTGCCAGCAGCGTAGGGGGACAGGGGGCCGGGGAGCTGTTTTTT. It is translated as CASSVGGQGAGELFF.